This TCR beta chain appears in the sequencing data of a study of shared clonotypes between healthy human individuals. The CDR3 runs to 13 residues. CDR1 is ENHRY and CDR2 is SYGVKD in the germline V gene. Between the trimmed V and J ends, which lost 6 bases and 6 bases, there was a span of 13 bases. The sorted-subset replicate PCRs were given around 200 ng DNA, which is tens of thousands of T cell genomes. TCRdb's copy holds only in-frame clones and misses some; the assay was immunoSEQ multiplex PCR. The sample carries hundreds of thousands of clones, 74% recorded once. The sequencing input was memory CD4+ T cells sorted from blood. Subset meaning: CD45RA-negative fraction. This clonotype was sampled from a woman aged 25 to 39 in good health. This chain joins TRBV10-3 and TRBJ2-3; D might be TRBD2 (6 bases). The CDR3 nucleotides are TGTGCCATCAGCCAGACTAGTTTGGATACGCAGTATTTT. This encodes CAISQTSLDTQYF.